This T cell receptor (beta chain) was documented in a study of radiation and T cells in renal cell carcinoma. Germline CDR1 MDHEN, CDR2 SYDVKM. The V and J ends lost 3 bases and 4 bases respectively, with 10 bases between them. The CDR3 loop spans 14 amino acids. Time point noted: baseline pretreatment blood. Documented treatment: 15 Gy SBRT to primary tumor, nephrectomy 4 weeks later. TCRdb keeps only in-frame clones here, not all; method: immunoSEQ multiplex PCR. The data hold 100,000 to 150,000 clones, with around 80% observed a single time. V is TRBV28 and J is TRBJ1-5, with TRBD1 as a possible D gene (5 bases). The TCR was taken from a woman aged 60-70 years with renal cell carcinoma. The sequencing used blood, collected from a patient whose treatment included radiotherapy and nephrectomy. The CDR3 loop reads CASSLWEGNQPQHF. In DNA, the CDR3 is TGTGCCAGCAGTTTGTGGGAGGGGAATCAGCCCCAGCATTTT.